One sample yielded the 9 T cell receptor beta chains listed below, sequenced in a study of T cells in localized non-small cell lung cancer. Repertoires were generated with immunoSEQ multiplex PCR, while TCRdb's copy carries only in-frame clones and drops some. The top ten clones hold under 3% of a sample with some 24,000 clones, more than 85% of them seen once. This sample comprised peripheral blood, obtained before any cancer treatment. These receptors came from a woman aged 35 to 69 with stage I lung adenocarcinoma.

The chain joins TRBV25-1 to TRBJ2-5; 9 nucleotides agree with TRBD2. Germline assignment: CDR1 MGHDK and CDR2 SYGVNS. This CDR3 region has 13 residues. V lost 6 bases, J lost 5 bases, and 4 bases stayed unmatched. CDR3 region: CASRLAGGETQYF. CDR3 bases: TGTGCCAGCAGGCTTGCGGGAGGGGAGACCCAGTACTTC. The whole variable domain, filled in from reference TRBV25-1 and TRBJ2-5, reads EADIYQTPRYLVIGTGKKITLECSQTMGHDKMYWYQQDPGMELHLIHYSYGVNSTEKGDLSSESTVSRIRTEHFPLTLESARPSHTSQYLCASRLAGGETQYFGPGTRLLVL.

This sequence joins TRBV6-5 and TRBJ2-5, with D unresolved. Judging by the DNA end, TRBJ2-7 fits better; the J call may be wrong. This CDR3 has 14 amino acids. The germline V gene encodes CDR1 MNHEY and CDR2 SVGAGI. CDR3 residues: CASSYGGISYEQYF. The CDR3 DNA reads TGTGCCAGCAGTTATGGTGGGATCTCCTACGAGCAGTACTTC.

The J gene is TRBJ2-1, the V gene TRBV28; no clear D gene. Germline V gene sequence: CDR1 MDHEN, CDR2 SYDVKM. V lost 5 bases and J lost 7, with 6 bases in between. The CDR3 has 11 amino acids. The CDR3 DNA reads TGTGCCAGCAGTCCACAGAATGAGCAGTTCTTC. Translation: CASSPQNEQFF.

The chain couples TRBV19 to TRBJ2-1; 11 bases are shared with TRBD2. Germline V gene data show CDR1 as LNHDA and CDR2 as SQIVND (reference sequence). Germline trimming cut 5 bases from V and 8 bases from J; bases unmatched to any gene: 8. CDR3 length equals 15 residues. This CDR3 reads CASSFLTSGNDEQFF. The CDR3 DNA is TGTGCCAGTAGTTTCCTGACTAGCGGGAATGATGAGCAGTTCTTC. Based on the CDR3 plus reference TRBV19 and TRBJ2-1, the full variable domain is DGGITQSPKYLFRKEGQNVTLSCEQNLNHDAMYWYRQDPGQGLRLIYYSQIVNDFQKGDIAEGYSVSREKKESFPLTVTSAQKNPTAFYLCASSFLTSGNDEQFFGPGTRLTVL.

V is TRBV13 and J is TRBJ2-4; 9 nucleotides line up with TRBD2. The CDR3 loop spans 16 amino acids. Trimming cost V 2 bases and J 3 bases; bases outside gene matches: 5. Germline V CDR1 and CDR2: PRHDT, FYEKMQ (reference sequence). CDR3 nucleotide sequence: TGTGCCAGCAGCTTATCCCAAGCGGGAGGCAAAAACATTCAGTACTTC. Encoded protein: CASSLSQAGGKNIQYF.

This sequence joins TRBV4-1 and TRBJ1-6, with D possibly being TRBD1 (5 bases). With 0 bases removed from V and 0 bases from J, the gap between germline ends came to 15 bases. The CDR3 has 19 amino acids. The V gene's germline CDR1 is MGHRA and CDR2 YSYEKL. This CDR3 is CASSQEQGSASSYNSPLHF. In DNA, the CDR3 is TGCGCCAGCAGCCAAGAGCAGGGATCAGCGAGCTCCTATAATTCACCCCTCCACTTT.

This chain connects TRBV4-1 to TRBJ2-7; D gene unclear. With 4 bases removed from V and 3 bases from J, the gap between germline ends came to 10 bases. There are 13 residues in the CDR3. Germline CDR1 MGHRA, CDR2 YSYEKL. For the CDR3, the DNA is TGCGCCAGCAGCCGCGGAGACTTCTACGAGCAGTACTTC. It encodes CASSRGDFYEQYF.

The chain couples TRBV19 to TRBJ2-7; 10 bases agree with TRBD2. The CDR3 totals 14 residues. Unmatched junction bases numbered 3, after V lost 3 bases and J lost 4 bases. Germline V lookup: CDR1 LNHDA, CDR2 SQIVND (reference sequence). The CDR3 region is CASSMVAGGYEQYF. The DNA of the CDR3 is TGTGCCAGTAGTATGGTAGCGGGAGGATACGAGCAGTACTTC.

The rearrangement joins TRBV7-2 to TRBJ2-7, with 9 bases fitting TRBD2. Germline V lookup: CDR1 SGHTA, CDR2 FQGNSA. CDR3 length equals 15 residues. V was pared by 1 base and J by 6 bases, with 7 bases of the junction left unmatched. This CDR3 is CASSLGAGGPLEQYF. CDR3 nucleotides: TGTGCCAGCAGCTTAGGGGCGGGAGGGCCCCTCGAGCAGTACTTC.